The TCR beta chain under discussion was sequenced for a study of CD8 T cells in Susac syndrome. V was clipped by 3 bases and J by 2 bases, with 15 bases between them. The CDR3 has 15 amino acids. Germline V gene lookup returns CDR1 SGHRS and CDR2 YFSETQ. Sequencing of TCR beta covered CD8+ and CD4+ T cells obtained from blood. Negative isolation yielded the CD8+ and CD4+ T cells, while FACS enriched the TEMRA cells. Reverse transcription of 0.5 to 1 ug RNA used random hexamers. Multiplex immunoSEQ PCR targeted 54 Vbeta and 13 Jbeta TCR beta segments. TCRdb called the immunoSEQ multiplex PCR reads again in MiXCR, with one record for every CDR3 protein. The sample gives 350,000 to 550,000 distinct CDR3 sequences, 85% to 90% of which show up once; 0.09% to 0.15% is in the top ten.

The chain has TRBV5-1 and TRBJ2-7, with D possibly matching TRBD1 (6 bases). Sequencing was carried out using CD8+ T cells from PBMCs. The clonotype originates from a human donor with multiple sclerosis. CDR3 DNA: TGCGCCAGCAGCTATGAACAGGGACCTGCCTACGAGCAGTACTTC. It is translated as CASSYEQGPAYEQYF.